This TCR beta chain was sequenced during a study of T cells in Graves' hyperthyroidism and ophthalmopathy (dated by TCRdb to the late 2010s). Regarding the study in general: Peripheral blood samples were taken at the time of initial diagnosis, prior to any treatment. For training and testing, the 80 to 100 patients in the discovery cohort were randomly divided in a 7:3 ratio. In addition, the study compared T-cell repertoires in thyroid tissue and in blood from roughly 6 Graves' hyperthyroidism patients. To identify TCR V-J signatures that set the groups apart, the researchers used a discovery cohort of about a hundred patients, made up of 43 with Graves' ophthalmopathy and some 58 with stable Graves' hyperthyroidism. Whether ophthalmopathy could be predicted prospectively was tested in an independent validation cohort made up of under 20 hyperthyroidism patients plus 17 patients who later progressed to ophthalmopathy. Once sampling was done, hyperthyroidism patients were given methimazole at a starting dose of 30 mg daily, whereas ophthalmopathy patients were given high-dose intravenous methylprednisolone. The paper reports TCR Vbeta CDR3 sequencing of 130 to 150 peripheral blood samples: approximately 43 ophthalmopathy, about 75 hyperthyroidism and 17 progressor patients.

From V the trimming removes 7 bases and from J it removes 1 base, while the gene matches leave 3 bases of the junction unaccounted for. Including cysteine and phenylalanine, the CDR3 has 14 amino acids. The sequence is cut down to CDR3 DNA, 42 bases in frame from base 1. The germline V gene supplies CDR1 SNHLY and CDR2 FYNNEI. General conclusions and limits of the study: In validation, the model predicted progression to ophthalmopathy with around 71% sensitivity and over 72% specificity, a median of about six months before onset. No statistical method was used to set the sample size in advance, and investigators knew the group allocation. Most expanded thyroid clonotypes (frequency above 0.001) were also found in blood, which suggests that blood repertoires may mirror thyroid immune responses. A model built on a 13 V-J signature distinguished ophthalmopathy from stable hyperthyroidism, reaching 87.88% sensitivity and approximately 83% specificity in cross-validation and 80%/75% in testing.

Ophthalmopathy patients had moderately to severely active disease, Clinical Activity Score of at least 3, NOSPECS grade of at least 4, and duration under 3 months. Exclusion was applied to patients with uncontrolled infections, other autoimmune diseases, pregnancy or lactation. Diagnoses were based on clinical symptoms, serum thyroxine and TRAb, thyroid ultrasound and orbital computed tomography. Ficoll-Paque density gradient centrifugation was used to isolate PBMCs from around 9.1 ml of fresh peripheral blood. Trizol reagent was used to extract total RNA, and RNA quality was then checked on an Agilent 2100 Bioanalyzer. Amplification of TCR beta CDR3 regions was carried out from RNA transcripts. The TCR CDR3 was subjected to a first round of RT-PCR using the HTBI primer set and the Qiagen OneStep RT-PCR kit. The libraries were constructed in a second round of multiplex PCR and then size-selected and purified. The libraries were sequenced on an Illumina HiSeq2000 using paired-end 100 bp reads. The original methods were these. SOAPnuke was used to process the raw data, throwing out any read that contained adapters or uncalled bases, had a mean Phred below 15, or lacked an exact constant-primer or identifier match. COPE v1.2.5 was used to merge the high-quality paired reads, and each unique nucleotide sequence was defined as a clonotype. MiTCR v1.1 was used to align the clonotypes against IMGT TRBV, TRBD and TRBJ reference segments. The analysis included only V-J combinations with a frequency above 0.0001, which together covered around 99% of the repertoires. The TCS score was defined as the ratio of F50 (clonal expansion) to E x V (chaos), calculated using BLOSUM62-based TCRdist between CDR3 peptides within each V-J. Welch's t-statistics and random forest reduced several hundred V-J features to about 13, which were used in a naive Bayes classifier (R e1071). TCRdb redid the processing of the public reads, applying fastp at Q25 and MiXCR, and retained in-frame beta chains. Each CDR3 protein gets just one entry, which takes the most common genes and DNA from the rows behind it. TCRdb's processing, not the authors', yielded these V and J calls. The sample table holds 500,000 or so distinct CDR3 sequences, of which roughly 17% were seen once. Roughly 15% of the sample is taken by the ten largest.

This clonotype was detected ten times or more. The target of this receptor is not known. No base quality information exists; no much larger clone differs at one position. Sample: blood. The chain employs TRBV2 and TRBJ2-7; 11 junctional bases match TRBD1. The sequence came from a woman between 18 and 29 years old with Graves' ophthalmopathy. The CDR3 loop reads CASIGTGGSYEQYF. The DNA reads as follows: TGTGCCAGCATTGGGACAGGGGGGTCCTACGAGCAGTACTTC.